The text below deals with one TCR beta chain. The CDR3 length is 14 residues. In germline, CDR1 is SEHNR, CDR2 FQNEAQ (reference sequence). This sample is drawn from a study of T cells expressing NK-cell markers. TCRdb re-called the 5' RACE reads and gives one entry per CDR3 protein, without DNA. The table lists 550,000 or so distinct CDR3 sequences. The V and J genes are TRBV7-9 and TRBJ2-5; TCRdb picks TRBD1, but there is no DNA to check that call. Sequencing input: blood T cells: a sorted CD56 or NKG2C T cell subset, CD4+ or CD8+ T cells, or bulk PBMC T cells (not recorded which). This receptor was taken from a man between 18 and 29 years old in good health. CDR3 protein: CASSLEVSIRTQYF.